This record concerns one TCR beta chain sequence. Its antigen specificity is not known. Base qualities are missing; no much larger clone stands one base away. This entry is derived from a study of cytomegalovirus exposure and HLA in healthy donors (dated by TCRdb to about 2017). In terms of the full investigation: A later analysis indicated that the roughly 130 validation repertoires were generated on the platform also employed for the 666 repertoires of the first cohort. The study was designed to test whether signatures of past pathogen exposure could be identified by cataloging public T cell receptors. To predict cytomegalovirus infection status, the study brought together high-throughput TCR immunosequencing, statistical association of individual TCRs with disease status, and machine learning. A separate validation cohort of some 130 different subjects was used in addition to the roughly 670-subject first cohort.

The protocol used for the library was the immunoSEQ multiplex PCR assay. On the authors' methods: A statistical classification framework was built for diagnosing cytomegalovirus status from the catalog of TCR beta chain sequences. TCRdb's version of the immuneACCESS table is confined to in-frame rearrangements and falls short of the full clone set. An unresolved V gene accounts for under half of the shortfall where checked; the remainder is of unknown origin. V, J and clone size are those of that table, while D and trimming were read from the DNA. The sample yields around 80,000 clones; 90% to 97% were counted once. The biggest ten clones account for about 1.3% of the sample. Donors formed part of the validation cohort, which comprised fewer than 150 subjects and was distinct from the first cohort of under 850 subjects. What the authors observed across the whole study: Three of the identified cytomegalovirus-associated TCR beta chains were confirmed in vitro to be specific for cytomegalovirus antigens. The study listed over 150 TCR beta chains as associated with cytomegalovirus. According to the authors, the approach could potentially be generalized to other disease states and immunological phenotypes. A later analysis lacked HLA typing for the validation cohort, so it scored co-occurrence in that cohort across all 120 or so repertoires. A later analysis found that TCRs clustered in the first cohort also tended to co-occur in the approximately 120 validation repertoires, with approximately 95% of cluster scores above 0. Cytomegalovirus status was reported to be diagnosed by the classifier with high specificity and sensitivity in both the original and validation cohorts. Most TCR sequences were observed very rarely across donors, whereas some public TCRs were present in many individuals.

The sequenced material came from PBMCs. The TCR originated in a young woman in good health and CMV-seronegative.

The encoded CDR3 is CASSQRLASYTDTQYF. The nucleotides read TGTGCCAGCAGCCAACGGTTAGCAAGTTACACAGATACGCAGTATTTT. The chain is made from TRBV13 and TRBJ2-3; the D gene is unclear. The germline V gene (reference sequence) specifies PRHDT as CDR1 and FYEKMQ as CDR2. The V and J ends are trimmed by 5 bases and 2 bases, leaving 17 bases between them. Including the terminal cysteine and phenylalanine, the CDR3 comprises 16 residues. Only the CDR3 portion is preserved as DNA: 48 bases, with reading frame beginning at the first base.